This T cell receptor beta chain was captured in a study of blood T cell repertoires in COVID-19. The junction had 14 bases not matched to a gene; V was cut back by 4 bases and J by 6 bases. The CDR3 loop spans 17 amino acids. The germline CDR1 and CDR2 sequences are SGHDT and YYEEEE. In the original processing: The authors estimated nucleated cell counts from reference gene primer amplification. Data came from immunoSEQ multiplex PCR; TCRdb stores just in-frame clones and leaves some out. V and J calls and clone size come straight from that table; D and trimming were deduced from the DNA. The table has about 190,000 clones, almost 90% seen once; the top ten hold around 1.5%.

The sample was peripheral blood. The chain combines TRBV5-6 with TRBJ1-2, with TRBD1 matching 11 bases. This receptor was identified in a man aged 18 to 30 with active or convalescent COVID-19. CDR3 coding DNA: TGTGCCAGCAGCCCTAGGACAGGGGGCTGGGTAGGGAATGGCTACACCTTC. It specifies CASSPRTGGWVGNGYTF.